Listed below are T cell receptor beta chains from one sample, sequenced in a study of T-cell reconstitution after alpha-beta-depleted transplantation in children. TCRdb passed the PCR reads through MiXCR, listing each CDR3 protein once. The sample lists around 700,000 distinct CDR3 sequences, roughly 14% occurring once. The starting material was PBMCs, obtained before TCRalphabeta/CD19-depleted stem cell transplant. These receptors all come from a girl aged 2 to 10 with congenital amegakaryocytic thrombocytopenia, due to receive a stem cell transplant. Each CDR3 is given with its conserved first and last residue. Fields, in order: V gene, J gene, clone size, D gene, CDR3 protein, CDR3 DNA. D genes are given only for firm matches. Expanded clones get a size class; other rows say once, few or many, or leave the size out.

V: TRBV20-1
J: TRBJ2-7
size: many
D: .
CDR3: CSARIIGENYEQYF
DNA: TGCAGTGCTAGGATCATTGGGGAGAACTACGAGCAGTACTTC

V: TRBV5-6
J: TRBJ2-2
size: .
D: TRBD2
CDR3: CASSSDAGTKFNTGELFF
DNA: TGTGCCAGCAGCTCGGACGCCGGGACTAAGTTTAACACCGGGGAGCTGTTTTTT

V: TRBV7-2
J: TRBJ2-3
size: many
D: TRBD1
CDR3: CASSPGTGEAAADTQYF
DNA: TGTGCCAGCAGCCCTGGTACAGGGGAAGCCGCCGCAGATACGCAGTATTTT

V: TRBV18
J: TRBJ2-2
size: .
D: TRBD2
CDR3: CASSEAGPNTGELFF
DNA: TGTGCCAGCTCTGAAGCGGGGCCGAACACCGGGGAGCTGTTTTTT

V: TRBV27
J: TRBJ2-1
size: .
D: .
CDR3: CATTGGPLVHEQFF
DNA: TGTGCCACCACAGGAGGCCCCTTGGTTCATGAGCAGTTCTTC

V: TRBV15
J: TRBJ2-4
size: .
D: .
CDR3: CATSRDLGTAQNIQYF
DNA: TGTGCCACCAGCAGAGATCTGGGAACTGCCCAAAACATTCAGTACTTC

V: TRBV20-1
J: TRBJ2-3
size: many
D: TRBD2
CDR3: CSASRREGTDTQYF
DNA: TGCAGTGCTAGTCGGCGGGAGGGCACAGATACGCAGTATTTT

V: TRBV28
J: TRBJ2-1
size: many
D: .
CDR3: CASSGAWSRGNQFF
DNA: TGTGCCAGCAGCGGCGCCTGGAGTCGAGGGAACCAGTTCTTC

V: TRBV5-1
J: TRBJ1-5
size: many
D: .
CDR3: CASSLEGLDSNQPQHF
DNA: TGCGCCAGCAGCTTGGAGGGACTGGATAGCAATCAGCCCCAGCATTTT

V: TRBV20-1
J: TRBJ2-7
size: many
D: TRBD1
CDR3: CSASNPTGAEQYF
DNA: TGCAGTGCTAGTAACCCAACAGGGGCCGAGCAGTACTTC

V: TRBV12-3/TRBV12-4
J: TRBJ2-1
size: many
D: TRBD2
CDR3: CASSHLADYYNEQFF
DNA: TGTGCCAGCAGCCATCTAGCGGACTACTACAATGAGCAGTTCTTC

V: TRBV20-1
J: TRBJ2-3
size: many
D: .
CDR3: CSASPGTDTQYF
DNA: TGCAGTGCTAGCCCAGGCACAGATACGCAGTATTTT

V: TRBV20-1
J: TRBJ2-7
size: .
D: TRBD2
CDR3: CSAGGTSGFPPSYEQYF
DNA: TGCAGTGCTGGAGGGACTAGCGGGTTCCCGCCCTCCTACGAGCAGTACTTC

V: TRBV18
J: TRBJ2-5
size: .
D: .
CDR3: CASSPNVETQYF
DNA: TGTGCCAGCTCACCAAACGTCGAGACCCAGTACTTC

V: TRBV7-8
J: TRBJ2-5
size: many
D: .
CDR3: CASSLGLIEETQYF
DNA: TGTGCCAGCAGCTTAGGCCTAATCGAAGAGACCCAGTACTTC

V: TRBV10-2
J: TRBJ2-1
size: few
D: .
CDR3: CASSESYEQFF
DNA: TGCGCCAGCAGTGAGTCGTATGAGCAGTTCTTC

V: TRBV7-2
J: TRBJ2-3
size: few
D: .
CDR3: CASSYRGFSDTQYF
DNA: TGTGCCAGCAGCTATCGAGGGTTCTCAGATACGCAGTATTTT

V: TRBV15
J: TRBJ2-1
size: .
D: TRBD2
CDR3: CATSSPRAGVSYNEQFF
DNA: TGTGCCACCAGCAGCCCGAGAGCGGGGGTGAGCTACAATGAGCAGTTCTTC

V: TRBV5-1
J: TRBJ1-1
size: many
D: TRBD1
CDR3: CASSLVPGTASNTEAFF
DNA: TGCGCCAGCAGCTTGGTCCCCGGGACAGCGTCGAACACTGAAGCTTTCTTT

V: TRBV6-2/TRBV6-3
J: TRBJ2-1
size: .
D: TRBD2
CDR3: CASSLPSGRGHNEQFF
DNA: TGTGCCAGCAGCCTTCCGAGCGGGAGAGGCCACAATGAGCAGTTCTTC

V: TRBV11-2
J: TRBJ1-5
size: .
D: .
CDR3: CASSLGAGHYEPQHF
DNA: TGTGCCAGCAGCTTAGGTGCCGGACACTACGAGCCCCAGCATTTT

V: TRBV20-1
J: TRBJ2-5
size: .
D: TRBD1
CDR3: CSARGDREGLVSRLQLGYF
DNA: TGCAGTGCTAGAGGGGACAGGGAGGGCCTGGTCTCAAGACTACAGTTAGGGTACTTC

V: TRBV20-1
J: TRBJ2-2
size: .
D: .
CDR3: CSARDPVNTGELFF
DNA: TGCAGTGCTAGAGATCCAGTCAACACCGGGGAGCTGTTTTTT

V: TRBV27
J: TRBJ2-7
size: few
D: TRBD1
CDR3: CASSFDRGNYEQYF
DNA: TGTGCCAGCAGTTTCGACAGGGGCAACTACGAGCAGTACTTC

V: TRBV10-3
J: TRBJ2-2
size: .
D: .
CDR3: CAISVLGVTGELFF
DNA: TGTGCCATCAGTGTTTTGGGAGTTACCGGGGAGCTGTTTTTT

V: TRBV5-1
J: TRBJ2-2
size: few
D: TRBD1
CDR3: CASSLLGQVSWSTGTGELFF
DNA: TGCGCCAGCAGCTTGTTGGGACAGGTATCCTGGTCTACGGGCACCGGGGAGCTGTTTTTT

V: TRBV10-3
J: TRBJ2-3
size: many
D: TRBD2
CDR3: CAINTGGRDTQYF
DNA: TGTGCCATCAATACAGGCGGGAGGGATACGCAGTATTTT

V: TRBV14
J: TRBJ2-3
size: .
D: .
CDR3: CASSPGPLDTQYF
DNA: TGTGCCAGCAGCCCCGGGCCGTTGGATACGCAGTATTTT

V: TRBV7-9
J: TRBJ2-7
size: few
D: TRBD2
CDR3: CASSSDDSGSRYEQYF
DNA: TGTGCCAGCAGCTCCGATGATAGCGGGAGCAGGTACGAGCAGTACTTC

V: TRBV4-1
J: TRBJ2-3
size: few
D: TRBD2
CDR3: CASSPRLAGVYGTDTQYF
DNA: TGCGCCAGCAGCCCAAGACTAGCGGGAGTGTATGGCACAGATACGCAGTATTTT

V: TRBV9
J: TRBJ1-1
size: many
D: TRBD1
CDR3: CASSQAGQGRTEAFF
DNA: TGTGCCAGCAGCCAGGCGGGACAGGGAAGGACTGAAGCTTTCTTT